Below, 32 T cell receptor beta chains from the same sample are listed, as sequenced in a study of post-analysis software for immune sequencing data. No antigens are known for them. Findings and caveats of the study: TRBV5-6, TRBV5-1 and TRBV20-1 belonged to a set of roughly 5 TRBV segments that were more frequent in patients than controls.

Prepared TCR beta cDNA libraries contained unique molecular identifiers. From the PCR reads, TCRdb called clonotypes with MiXCR, one entry per CDR3 protein. The sample yields roughly 650,000 distinct CDR3 sequences, 55% to 60% seen once. Sequencing used blood. The receptors were sampled from a girl aged 2-9 years with multiple sclerosis.

This clonotype was recorded a few times. The chain combines TRBV29-1 with TRBJ2-6, with a weak D call TRBD1 (5 bases). V lost 5 bases, J lost 0 bases, and 14 bases lay in between. The germline gives CDR1 SQVTM, CDR2 ANQGSEA. The CDR3 contains 16 residues. This chain's CDR3 is CSVNWAGHSGANVLTF. The CDR3 DNA follows: TGCAGCGTTAACTGGGCAGGGCACTCTGGGGCCAACGTCCTGACTTTC.

The chain combines TRBV18 with TRBJ2-7; TRBD2 matches at 10 bases. This CDR3 is built from 15 residues. The ends lost 1 base at V and 5 bases at J; junction bases unmatched: 5. Germline CDR1 is KGHSH and CDR2 is LQKENI. CDR3 sequence (DNA): TGTGCCAGCTCACCACGTAGCGGGAGGTCCGACGAGCAGTACTTC. Its translation: CASSPRSGRSDEQYF.

This clonotype was seen once. V usage is TRBV12-3 or TRBV12-4 and J usage is TRBJ2-1; 8 bases are a match to TRBD1. The tail of the sequence fits TRBJ2-7 better, so the J call may be wrong. The length of the CDR3 is 15 residues. The CDR3 DNA reads TGTGCCAGCAGTAGCGGACAGGGTGGGACCTGCGAGCAGTACTTC. It codes for CASSSGQGGTCEQYF.

This sequence joins TRBV5-6 and TRBJ2-5, with TRBD2 identical over 7 bases. Trimming removed 2 bases from V and 6 bases from J; junction bases left unmatched: 10. CDR1 and CDR2 from the germline V gene are SGHDT and YYEEEE. The CDR3 is 15 residues long. The DNA of the CDR3 is TGTGCCAGCAGCTTATTCCTCGGGGGGAGAAAGACCCAGTACTTC. Its translation is CASSLFLGGRKTQYF.

The table lists this clonotype with a few counts. J is TRBJ2-3 and V is TRBV6-2 or TRBV6-3; D is unresolved. Germline assignment: CDR1 MNHEY and CDR2 SVGEGT. This CDR3 is 16 amino acids long. V lost 8 bases to trimming and J lost 2 bases, with 20 bases between them. The chain's CDR3 is CASATPAGKYTDTQYF. The DNA for the CDR3 is TGTGCCAGCGCGACCCCAGCAGGAAAATACACAGATACGCAGTATTTT.

The chain joins TRBV20-1 to TRBJ1-2; D is perhaps TRBD1 (5 bases). V gave up 6 bases and J gave up 8 bases, with 13 bases separating them. CDR1 DFQATT and CDR2 SNEGSKA come from the germline V gene (reference sequence). The CDR3 covers 11 residues. This CDR3 is CSAQGPDGYTF. The CDR3 DNA sequence: TGCAGTGCCCAGGGTCCTGACGGCTACACCTTC.

This clonotype occurred a few times. The chain's CDR3 is CASSYGNSREAFF. CDR3 coding DNA: TGTGCCAGCAGTTACGGAAATTCCAGGGAAGCTTTCTTT. The genes are TRBV6-5 and TRBJ1-1; unclear D gene. The CDR3 sequence is 13 residues long. CDR1 MNHEY and CDR2 SVGAGI come from the germline V gene. V was shortened by 2 bases and J by 8 bases, with 12 bases between the two germline ends.

This chain joins TRBV29-1 and TRBJ2-1; a possible D gene is TRBD1 (6 bases). Germline CDR1 and CDR2: SQVTM and ANQGSEA. The V and J ends lost 1 base and 0 bases respectively, with 19 bases between them. This CDR3 spans 18 amino acids. The CDR3 region has the DNA TGCAGCGTTGAAGGATACGGAGGAAGGGGGAGCTCCTACAATGAGCAGTTCTTC. Amino acid sequence: CSVEGYGGRGSSYNEQFF.

This chain links TRBV7-9 with TRBJ2-1; no definite D call. Per germline, CDR1 SEHNR and CDR2 FQNEAQ (reference sequence). This CDR3 is built from 14 residues. V was trimmed by 3 bases and J by 8 bases, leaving 14 bases between them. CDR3 in amino acids: CASSFSETTDEQFF. Here the CDR3 DNA reads TGTGCCAGCAGCTTCAGCGAAACAACCGATGAGCAGTTCTTC.

The chain is built from TRBV29-1 and TRBJ2-3; TRBD2 agrees at 16 bases. Trimming removed 3 bases from V and 4 bases from J; junction bases left unmatched: 4. CDR3 length: 16 amino acids. Germline CDR1 reads SQVTM; CDR2 reads ANQGSEA. In DNA form, the CDR3 reads TGCAGCGTTGATGGGACTAGCGGGGGGGCCCCAGATACGCAGTATTTT. This encodes CSVDGTSGGAPDTQYF.

Comment on this clonotype: A read error may account for a junction end that differs from germline. The rearrangement links TRBV7-6 to TRBJ1-5; 8 nucleotides agree with TRBD1. The CDR3 consists of 16 residues. The V gene's germline CDR1 is SGHVS and CDR2 FNYEAQ. Here the CDR3 reads CASSEEPGQDNEPQHF. DNA of the CDR3: TGTGCCAGCAGCGAAGAACCGGGACAGGACAATGAGCCCCAGCATTTT.

This clonotype was recorded a few times. The chain uses TRBV12-3 or TRBV12-4 and TRBJ1-2; D ambiguous. Trimming removed 6 bases from V and 5 bases from J, with 19 bases in between. This CDR3 has 15 residues. CDR3 sequence reads: CASSYLAAGPYGYTF. In nucleotides, the CDR3 is TGTGCCAGCAGCTATTTAGCCGCAGGTCCATATGGCTACACCTTC.

CDR3 bases: TGTGCCAGCAGCTCGAGGTCCGGAATCGGTGGCTACACCTTC. This gives the protein CASSSRSGIGGYTF. This chain joins TRBV14 and TRBJ1-2; no firm D call. The germline gives CDR1 SGHDN, CDR2 FVKESK. CDR3 length equals 14 residues. V was trimmed by 5 bases and J by 7 bases, leaving 17 bases between them.

The chain recombines TRBV10-3 with TRBJ2-1; 9 bases are shared with TRBD1. CDR3 length: 17 residues. Per germline, CDR1 ENHRY and CDR2 SYGVKD. Germline trimming cut 9 bases from V and 4 bases from J; bases unmatched to any gene: 16. In DNA, the CDR3 is TGTGCCATTAGACCGGGACAGGGTAATGAAGAGTACAATGAGCAGTTCTTC. This codes for CAIRPGQGNEEYNEQFF.

The V call is TRBV7-3, the J call TRBJ1-6, with 8 bases that match TRBD1. V was clipped by 2 bases and J by 4 bases; unmatched bases: 4. The CDR3 covers 16 residues. Germline V CDR1 and CDR2: SGHTA, FQGTGA. Written as DNA, the CDR3 is TGTGCCAGCAGCTTATCCGGACAGGGATATAATTCACCCCTCCACTTT. Translated, it gives CASSLSGQGYNSPLHF. Full variable domain (remainder filled in from reference TRBV7-3 and TRBJ1-6): GAGVSQTPSNKVTEKGKYVELRCDPISGHTALYWYRQSLGQGPEFLIYFQGTGAADDSGLPNDRFFAVRPEGSVSTLKIQRTERGDSAVYLCASSLSGQGYNSPLHFGNGTRLTVT.

The CDR3 spells CSARLGRNKNIQYF. In DNA, the CDR3 is TGCAGCGCTAGACTAGGTAGAAACAAAAACATTCAGTACTTC. The chain couples TRBV29-1 to TRBJ2-4; the D gene is possibly TRBD2 (6 bases). Germline loops: CDR1 SQVTM, CDR2 ANQGSEA. V dropped 7 bases and J dropped 3 bases, with 16 bases sitting between them. The CDR3 is 14 amino acids. The whole variable domain, filled in from reference TRBV29-1 and TRBJ2-4, reads SAVISQKPSRDICQRGTSLTIQCQVDSQVTMMFWYRQQPGQSLTLIATANQGSEATYESGFVIDKFPISRPNLTFSTLTVSNMSPEDSSIYLCSARLGRNKNIQYFGAGTRLSVL.

For the CDR3, the DNA is TGTGCCAGCAGCTTGAGCGGGTGGAGGGGACAGGGAAAGGGAGCCAAAAACATTCAGTACTTC. Translated: CASSLSGWRGQGKGAKNIQYF. The chain employs TRBV5-5 and TRBJ2-4; 9 bases are shared with TRBD1. Germline loops: CDR1 SGHKS, CDR2 YYEKEE (reference sequence). The CDR3 runs to 21 residues. Unmatched junction bases numbered 17, after V lost 1 base and J lost 0 bases.

Only a few counts were recorded for this clonotype. The chain combines TRBV24-1 with TRBJ2-5; D unclear. This CDR3 comprises 13 residues. Trimming removed 2 bases from V and 5 bases from J, with 8 bases in between. Germline assignment: CDR1 KGHDR and CDR2 SFDVKD. The CDR3 is CATSDYDPETQYF. CDR3 DNA sequence: TGTGCCACCAGTGATTATGACCCGGAGACCCAGTACTTC.

The V gene is TRBV6-1, the J gene TRBJ2-3; no firm D call. The CDR3 sequence is 14 residues long. Trimming removed 1 base at V and 2 bases at J, with 7 bases between. Germline V gene data show CDR1 as MNHNS and CDR2 as SASEGT. This CDR3 is CASSEGAFTDTQYF. Written as DNA, the CDR3 is TGTGCCAGCAGTGAAGGGGCTTTCACAGATACGCAGTATTTT.

V is TRBV29-1 and J is TRBJ2-7, with D possibly being TRBD1 or TRBD2 (6 bases each). CDR3 length: 15 amino acids. Trimming shortened V by 6 bases and J by 2 bases, and 20 bases separated the two germline ends. The germline V gene has CDR1 SQVTM and CDR2 ANQGSEA. The chain's CDR3 is CSVIRVGGPPYEQYF. The DNA of the CDR3 is TGCAGCGTCATCAGGGTGGGGGGCCCCCCCTACGAGCAGTACTTC.

This sequence joins TRBV20-1 and TRBJ2-3; 10 bases line up with TRBD2. Germline V gene lookup returns CDR1 DFQATT and CDR2 SNEGSKA (reference sequence). Losses at the gene ends were 3 bases for V and 8 bases for J; bases not matched to a gene: 8. The CDR3 totals 14 residues. In DNA form, the CDR3 reads TGCAGTGCTAGCCCACTAGCGGGGCTAGGTACGCAGTATTTT. This codes for CSASPLAGLGTQYF.

The rearrangement joins TRBV11-2 to TRBJ2-1; D perhaps matches TRBD1 (6 bases). V gave up 5 bases and J gave up 5 bases, with 13 bases separating them. This CDR3 is 14 amino acids long. Germline assignment: CDR1 SGHAT and CDR2 FQNNGV. The CDR3 nucleotides are TGTGCCAGCAGCCGGATCAGGGGCCACAATGAGCAGTTCTTC. Its translation: CASSRIRGHNEQFF.

The chain has TRBV11-2 and TRBJ2-2; D possibly corresponds to TRBD2 (6 bases). CDR1 and CDR2 (germline): SGHAT, FQNNGV. The CDR3 spans 16 residues. With 1 base removed from V and 1 base from J, the gap between germline ends came to 10 bases. Here the CDR3 reads CASSLGGLGNTGELFF. CDR3 in DNA: TGTGCCAGCAGCTTAGGGGGACTTGGGAACACCGGGGAGCTGTTTTTT.

This clonotype was counted between two and nine times. This chain uses TRBV7-9 with TRBJ2-7, with D uncertain. Trimming removed 5 bases from V and 0 bases from J, with 20 bases in between. The CDR3 runs to 17 residues. Germline V gives CDR1 SEHNR, CDR2 FQNEAQ (reference sequence). CDR3 in amino acids: CASSQFTVALHSYEQYF. The CDR3 DNA sequence: TGTGCCAGCAGCCAGTTTACGGTCGCGCTTCACTCCTACGAGCAGTACTTC.

The chain employs TRBV15 and TRBJ1-5, with 7 bases lining up with TRBD1. Looked up from germline, CDR1 is LNHNV and CDR2 is YYDKDF (reference sequence). There are 15 residues in the CDR3. V was pared by 2 bases and J by 4 bases, with 5 bases of the junction left unmatched. DNA for the CDR3: TGTGCCACCAGCAGAACGCCAGGGGGGAATCAGCCCCAGCATTTT. This translates into CATSRTPGGNQPQHF.

A few counts support this clonotype. J is TRBJ2-4 and V is TRBV10-2; perhaps TRBD1 as D (5 bases). The J call is uncertain, as TRBJ2-5 better fits the DNA end. Germline CDR1 is WSHSY and CDR2 is SAAADI. This CDR3 has 14 residues. The DNA for the CDR3 is TGCGCCAGCAGTGATGCAGGGTCACAAGAGACCCAGTACTTC. This encodes CASSDAGSQETQYF.

This clonotype was counted at least ten times. The rearrangement links TRBV7-2 to TRBJ2-5; no firm D call. Germline V gene lookup returns CDR1 SGHTA and CDR2 FQGNSA. The CDR3 has 13 amino acids. The V and J ends lost 1 base and 1 base respectively, with 4 bases between them. The CDR3 sequence is CASSLGIQETQYF. Here the CDR3 DNA reads TGTGCCAGCAGCTTAGGTATCCAAGAGACCCAGTACTTC.

This chain uses TRBV12-3 or TRBV12-4 with TRBJ1-1; TRBD1 is a possible D gene (5 bases). The CDR3 totals 13 residues. The ends were cut back, 3 bases at V and 6 bases at J, with 11 bases in the middle. DNA of the CDR3: TGTGCCAGCAGTTTTGAGAGGGACGCTGAAGCTTTCTTT. Its translation is CASSFERDAEAFF.

The chain couples TRBV30 to TRBJ2-1, with 8 bases matching TRBD2. CDR3 length equals 16 residues. After removal of 5 bases from V and 3 bases from J, the junction contained 12 bases not matched to a gene. The germline CDR1 and CDR2 sequences are GTSNPN and SVGIG (reference sequence). CDR3 nucleotide sequence: TGTGCCTGGTCGCTCGGGGGGGCCCAGTTCTACAATGAGCAGTTCTTC. Protein product: CAWSLGGAQFYNEQFF.

With respect to this clonotype: At one boundary the junction diverges from the germline segment, which might be a read error. The chain joins TRBV18 to TRBJ1-2, with a weak D call TRBD1 (5 bases). In germline, CDR1 is KGHSH, CDR2 LQKENI. This CDR3 has 15 residues. The CDR3 coding sequence is TGTGCAAGCTCACCAAGAGAGGGGCTGCTCTATGGCTACACCTTC. This sequence encodes CASSPREGLLYGYTF.

This CDR3 is CASSQTDRGNYGYTF. CDR3 in DNA: TGTGCCAGCAGCCAAACGGACAGGGGGAACTATGGCTACACCTTC. V is TRBV5-5 and J is TRBJ1-2, with 10 bases identical to TRBD1. The CDR3 spans 15 residues. J was trimmed by 2 bases and V by 4 bases; bases with no gene match: 5. In germline, CDR1 is SGHKS, CDR2 YYEKEE (reference sequence).

The chain combines TRBV12-3 or TRBV12-4 with TRBJ2-5, with TRBD2 identical over 10 bases. Trimming removed 4 bases from V and 4 bases from J; junction bases left unmatched: 6. The CDR3 has 15 amino acids. The CDR3 DNA is TGTGCCAGCAGTTCGTCTAGCGGGGGCGGAGAGACCCAGTACTTC. As protein: CASSSSSGGGETQYF.